The T cell receptor (beta chain) under discussion was sequenced for a study of spatial heterogeneity in lung cancer. As to time point: sample taken at primary tumor resection. Tumor, nontumor lung or frozen PBMC supplied whole RNA, sequenced without sorting. The CDR3 is made up of 15 amino acids. Trimming removed 1 base from V and 4 bases from J; junction bases left unmatched: 5. Germline V CDR1 and CDR2: KGHSH, LQKENI. Using its own MiXCR run on the 5' RACE reads, TCRdb lists one record per CDR3 protein. The profile shows roughly 25,000 distinct CDR3 sequences, 9.5% to 15% of them singletons. Sequenced material: PBMCs, taken at surgery. The chain couples TRBV18 to TRBJ2-5, with 8 nucleotides matching TRBD1. The receptor was isolated from a female donor with early-stage non-small cell lung cancer. The CDR3 nucleotides are TGTGCCAGCTCACCACGTGGACAGGGAGGAGAGACCCAGTACTTC. The encoded protein is CASSPRGQGGETQYF.